The 24 T cell receptor beta chains below all came from one sample that was sequenced in a study of chemoradiotherapy in HPV16-positive cancers. The assay was immunoSEQ multiplex PCR, and TCRdb's table has in-frame clones only and misses some. This table has tens of thousands of clones, roughly 80% appearing once. Sequenced material: blood, taken from a patient who underwent chemoradiotherapy. All receptors derive from a human donor with HPV-associated anogenital cancer.

The chain employs TRBV5-5 and TRBJ1-3, with 7 nucleotides matching TRBD1. This CDR3 region has 18 residues. J gave up 2 bases and V 4 bases, and 15 bases lay outside the gene matches. Germline CDR1 is SGHKS and CDR2 is YYEKEE (reference sequence). The CDR3 is CASSPGTALLQAGNTIYF. The CDR3 bases are TGTGCCAGCAGCCCCGGGACAGCGCTCCTCCAAGCTGGAAACACCATATATTTT.

This clone was counted once. The rearrangement links TRBV5-6 to TRBJ1-1, with D possibly TRBD1 on 6 matching bases. The CDR3 is 15 residues long. Trimming shortened V by 4 bases and J by 4 bases, and 17 bases separated the two germline ends. Germline CDR1 and CDR2: SGHDT and YYEEEE. This CDR3 is CASSRGGPGRTEAFF. The CDR3 bases are TGTGCCAGCAGCCGGGGGGGCCCGGGCCGCACTGAAGCTTTCTTT.

V gene TRBV5-1 combines with J gene TRBJ2-3; D remains ambiguous. CDR3 size: 15 residues. Germline V gene lookup returns CDR1 SGHRS and CDR2 YFSETQ. V gave up 0 bases and J gave up 0 bases, with 8 bases separating them. CDR3 sequence reads: CASSLAPTSTDTQYF. The CDR3 region has the DNA TGCGCCAGCAGCTTGGCCCCAACTAGCACAGATACGCAGTATTTT.

V usage is TRBV28 and J usage is TRBJ1-2; TRBD1 matches at 8 bases. This CDR3 region has 13 residues. Trimming cost V 3 bases and J 4 bases; bases outside gene matches: 1. Germline V gives CDR1 MDHEN, CDR2 SYDVKM. The CDR3, as DNA: TGTGCCAGCAGTTTCAGGGGGCGCTATGGCTACACCTTC. It translates to CASSFRGRYGYTF.

J is TRBJ1-5 and V is TRBV7-2, with D tentatively TRBD1 (5 bases). V shed 0 bases and J shed 3 bases, with 27 bases lying between them. The CDR3 totals 21 residues. Germline V gives CDR1 SGHTA, CDR2 FQGNSA. The CDR3 nucleotides are TGTGCCAGCAGCTTAGCGCTCTGGGAGACGGCTTTTCGACAGCTCAATCAGCCCCAGCATTTT. Translated, it gives CASSLALWETAFRQLNQPQHF.

This sequence joins TRBV27 and TRBJ1-6; the match to TRBD1 covers 7 bases. CDR1 is MNHEY, CDR2 SMNVEV, per germline (reference sequence). J was trimmed by 7 bases and V by 0 bases; bases with no gene match: 6. There are 16 residues in the CDR3. CDR3 loop: CASSLSMTGWNSPLHF. For the CDR3, the DNA is TGTGCCAGCAGTTTATCGATGACAGGGTGGAATTCACCCCTCCACTTT.

The sample holds one count of this clone. The J gene is TRBJ2-4, the V gene TRBV14; 10 positions agree with TRBD2. V lost 1 base, J lost 0 bases, and 18 bases stayed unmatched. Germline V gene sequence: CDR1 SGHDN, CDR2 FVKESK. This CDR3 region has 22 residues. The CDR3 region is CASSQGGVFRLAGEIAKNIQYF. In DNA, the CDR3 is TGTGCCAGCAGCCAAGGAGGGGTATTTCGGCTAGCGGGGGAGATAGCCAAAAACATTCAGTACTTC.

This chain links TRBV29-1 with TRBJ1-5; D perhaps matches TRBD1 (5 bases). Trimming took off 6 bases at V and 0 bases at J, with 9 bases between the two ends. This CDR3 comprises 13 residues. Germline V gene lookup returns CDR1 SQVTM and CDR2 ANQGSEA. Written as DNA, the CDR3 is TGCAGCGTGGGGGGGGATAGCAATCAGCCCCAGCATTTT. This gives the protein CSVGGDSNQPQHF.

The V call is TRBV7-2, the J call TRBJ1-5, with D unclear. The CDR3 has 13 residues. V lost 6 bases to trimming and J lost 6 bases, with 12 bases between them. The germline V gene encodes CDR1 SGHTA and CDR2 FQGNSA. As DNA, the CDR3 is TGTGCCAGCAGTCCAACACGAGGTCAGCCCCAGCATTTT. Translation gives CASSPTRGQPQHF.

This chain uses TRBV5-4 with TRBJ1-1; the D gene is possibly TRBD1 (5 bases). V lost 2 bases and J lost 9, with 8 bases in between. CDR3 length: 11 amino acids. Germline V lookup: CDR1 SGHNT, CDR2 YYREEE (reference sequence). CDR3 coding DNA: TGTGCCAGCAGCTTTCAGGGCCAAGCTTTCTTT. This gives the protein CASSFQGQAFF.

The chain joins TRBV10-1 to TRBJ2-3; 7 nucleotides agree with TRBD2. CDR1 and CDR2 from the germline V gene are WNHNN and SYGVQD (reference sequence). The CDR3 has 17 residues. The trim removed 1 base at V and 3 bases at J, leaving 10 bases unmatched. DNA of the CDR3: TGCGCCAGCAGTGAGTGGGTTGGCGGGGGTGCAACAGATACGCAGTATTTT. Its translation: CASSEWVGGGATDTQYF.

This sequence joins TRBV10-3 and TRBJ2-1, with no clear D. The CDR3 is 12 amino acids. V lost 3 bases and J 12 bases, leaving 12 bases between the germline ends. The germline V gene has CDR1 ENHRY and CDR2 SYGVKD. CDR3 loop: CAISDVRTGQFF. The CDR3 nucleotides read TGTGCCATCAGTGATGTGAGGACGGGGCAGTTCTTC.

This clone was seen once. The chain is built from TRBV9 and TRBJ2-1; TRBD1 matches 7 bases. The germline gives CDR1 SGDLS, CDR2 YYNGEE. V lost 8 bases to trimming and J lost 4 bases; unmatched junction nucleotides: 9. This CDR3 has 14 residues. CDR3 in amino acids: CASNPGQPYNEQFF. The CDR3 DNA reads TGTGCCAGTAACCCGGGACAGCCATACAATGAGCAGTTCTTC. The full variable domain, rest sourced from reference TRBV9 and TRBJ2-1, is DSGVTQTPKHLITATGQRVTLRCSPRSGDLSVYWYQQSLDQGLQFLIQYYNGEERAKGNILERFSAQQFPDLHSELNLSSLELGDSALYFCASNPGQPYNEQFFGPGTRLTVL.

The chain carries TRBV7-2 and TRBJ2-1; D uncertain. V gave up 4 bases and J gave up 4 bases, with 5 bases separating them. CDR3 length: 12 residues. Looked up from germline, CDR1 is SGHTA and CDR2 is FQGNSA. This CDR3 reads CASSWSYNEQFF. In DNA form, the CDR3 reads TGTGCCAGCAGCTGGAGTTACAATGAGCAGTTCTTC.

This chain joins TRBV6-1 and TRBJ1-5, with D unclear. Germline CDR1 reads MNHNS; CDR2 reads SASEGT. V lost 1 base and J 0 bases, leaving 7 bases between the germline ends. The CDR3 spans 15 residues. The CDR3 bases are TGTGCCAGCAGTGAAGAGCCTTATAGCAATCAGCCCCAGCATTTT. Translated: CASSEEPYSNQPQHF.

This chain links TRBV5-1 with TRBJ2-3, with 12 positions matching TRBD2. The CDR3 has 15 amino acids. V gave up 3 bases and J gave up 4 bases; unmatched junction bases: 3. Germline V gene sequence: CDR1 SGHRS, CDR2 YFSETQ. This chain's CDR3 is CASSSTSGGPDTQYF. The CDR3 DNA is TGCGCCAGCAGCTCGACTAGCGGGGGCCCAGATACGCAGTATTTT.

V gene TRBV21-1 combines with J gene TRBJ1-2. TRBV21-1 is classified as a pseudogene. This CDR3 has 14 amino acids. The CDR3 is CASSKRGVGWGYTF. CDR3 DNA: TGTGCCAGCAGCAAAAGAGGGGTTGGGTGGGGCTACACCTTC.

This chain links TRBV21-1 with TRBJ2-3; the table's D call, TRBD1, has no DNA check behind it. TRBV21-1 is noted as a pseudogene. The CDR3 runs to 17 residues. The CDR3 spells CASSKERCRASTDTQYF. CDR3 coding DNA: TGTGCCAGCAGCAAAGAGAGGTGCAGGGCTAGCACAGATACGCAGTATTTT.

V is TRBV7-2 and J is TRBJ2-7; 8 bases align to TRBD2. The CDR3 loop spans 15 amino acids. Germline V gene lookup returns CDR1 SGHTA and CDR2 FQGNSA. V lost 7 bases and J lost 12; bases outside the gene matches: 20. The CDR3 loop reads CASTPGAQGVRGGYF. The CDR3 DNA follows: TGTGCCAGCACCCCCGGGGCCCAGGGCGTCCGGGGGGGGTACTTC.

J is TRBJ1-1 and V is TRBV29-1; possibly TRBD1 for D (6 bases). V lost 3 bases to trimming and J lost 0 bases, with 8 bases between them. The germline V gene encodes CDR1 SQVTM and CDR2 ANQGSEA. The CDR3 runs 13 residues. The CDR3: CSVDGQMNTEAFF. The CDR3, as DNA: TGCAGCGTTGACGGACAGATGAACACTGAAGCTTTCTTT.

This clone has just one count. This chain uses TRBV6-1 with TRBJ2-7; D may be TRBD1 (7 bases). V was shortened by 0 bases and J by 1 base, with 19 bases between the two germline ends. Germline CDR1 is MNHNS and CDR2 is SASEGT. The CDR3 spans 18 residues. The CDR3 protein is CASSEALVGGGRSYEQYV. The CDR3, as DNA: TGTGCCAGCAGTGAAGCGCTGGTAGGAGGGGGCAGGTCCTACGAGCAGTACGTC.

The chain employs TRBV30 and TRBJ1-2; TRBD1 matches at 11 bases. With V trimmed by 2 bases and J by 6 bases, 8 bases remained unmatched. The CDR3 has 15 residues. Germline loops: CDR1 GTSNPN, CDR2 SVGIG (reference sequence). In DNA form, the CDR3 reads TGTGCCTGGAGTCGCTTGGACAGGGGGCAACATGGCTACACCTTC. It encodes CAWSRLDRGQHGYTF.

The chain recombines TRBV6-4 with TRBJ2-3; the D is unclear. Germline V gene lookup returns CDR1 MRHNA and CDR2 SNTAGT. V lost 4 bases and J lost 0, with 14 bases in between. The CDR3 is made up of 16 amino acids. This chain's CDR3 is CASSGAPFSSTDTQYF. CDR3 in DNA: TGTGCCAGCAGTGGAGCCCCCTTTTCGAGCACAGATACGCAGTATTTT.

The rearrangement uses TRBV19 and TRBJ1-2; 9 positions agree with TRBD1. This CDR3 has 14 residues. Germline trimming cut 7 bases from V and 5 bases from J; bases unmatched to any gene: 8. Germline V CDR1 and CDR2: LNHDA, SQIVND (reference sequence). Here the CDR3 reads CASKGTGNDYGYTF. The CDR3 DNA reads TGTGCCAGTAAAGGGACAGGGAATGATTATGGCTACACCTTC.